A single sample is the source of the 8 T cell receptor beta chains below, sequenced in a study of regulatory T cells in long-lasting Graves disease. HTBI primers from iRepertoire and Arm-PCR of CDR3 regions yielded the TCR beta libraries. TCRdb used MiXCR to reprocess the multiplex PCR reads, holding one entry per CDR3 protein. This table has roughly 560,000 distinct CDR3 sequences, 16% appearing once. Time point of the sample: newly diagnosed GD, antithyroid drugs for less than 3 months. RNA from PBMCs was the source of the TCR library. These data were also filed under a second study, of T cells in Graves' hyperthyroidism and ophthalmopathy.

The input for sequencing was peripheral blood mononuclear cells (PBMCs), taken at new diagnosis, from a patient treated with antithyroid drugs. These TCRs come from a woman aged 35-60 years with Graves disease.

This clonotype was counted ten times or more. The rearrangement links TRBV2 to TRBJ1-1, with D unresolved. The germline V gene has CDR1 SNHLY and CDR2 FYNNEI. V shed 5 bases and J shed 1 base, with 11 bases lying between them. The CDR3 totals 14 residues. Here the CDR3 DNA reads TGTGCCAGCAGTTGGGAAATTCGGAACACTGAAGCTTTCTTT. Protein product: CASSWEIRNTEAFF.

This clonotype came up a few times. The chain is built from TRBV12-3 or TRBV12-4 and TRBJ2-7, with D possibly matching TRBD2 (5 bases). The CDR3 runs 12 residues. V lost 7 bases, J lost 3 bases, and 10 bases lay in between. The CDR3: CASKRGGYEQYF. For the CDR3, the DNA is TGTGCCAGCAAACGAGGAGGCTACGAGCAGTACTTC.

Notes on this clonotype: This clone may be a read error of a much larger clone one base away. The gene calls are TRBV6-1 and TRBJ1-2; D is possibly TRBD1 (5 bases). Trimming shortened V by 7 bases and J by 4 bases, and 16 bases separated the two germline ends. The germline gives CDR1 MNHNS, CDR2 SASEGT. CDR3 size: 14 residues. The CDR3 is CASTPGGIGYGYTF. CDR3 DNA sequence: TGTGCCAGCACACCCGGGGGAATCGGCTATGGCTACACCTTC.

This clonotype was counted a few times. The V gene is TRBV12-3 or TRBV12-4, the J gene TRBJ1-1; a possible D gene is TRBD1 (5 bases). V was trimmed by 7 bases and J by 4 bases, leaving 16 bases between them. The CDR3 extends over 14 amino acids. The CDR3 protein is CASTFRVVGTEAFF. CDR3 nucleotide sequence: TGTGCCAGCACCTTCAGGGTGGTGGGCACTGAAGCTTTCTTT.

This clonotype was counted ten times or more. V and J are TRBV6-1 and TRBJ1-1; TRBD1 might be the D (6 bases). The CDR3 length is 14 residues. Trimming removed 6 bases from V and 9 bases from J, with 20 bases in between. Germline V gene data show CDR1 as MNHNS and CDR2 as SASEGT. For the CDR3, the DNA is TGTGCCAGCAGACCTACCCCAGGTGGGGGCCAAGCTTTCTTT. Translated: CASRPTPGGGQAFF.

The V call is TRBV5-1, the J call TRBJ1-5; no clear D. The V end lost 0 bases, the J end lost 0 bases, and 7 bases lay between the germline ends. Germline CDR1 reads SGHRS; CDR2 reads YFSETQ. This CDR3 spans 15 amino acids. The DNA for the CDR3 is TGCGCCAGCAGCTTGGGGGTGGATAGCAATCAGCCCCAGCATTTT. Its protein product is CASSLGVDSNQPQHF.

CDR3 sequence (DNA): TGTGCCAGCAGCTTGGATCACAGGGGCTTCACTGAAGCTTTCTTT. Translation: CASSLDHRGFTEAFF. This sequence joins TRBV5-6 and TRBJ1-1; 7 bases are a match to TRBD1. CDR1 is SGHDT, CDR2 YYEEEE, per germline. V gave up 0 bases and J gave up 4 bases; unmatched junction bases: 6. The CDR3 has 15 amino acids.

This clonotype was observed many times. The chain recombines TRBV24-1 with TRBJ1-5, with 8 bases aligning to TRBD1. The germline V gene has CDR1 KGHDR and CDR2 SFDVKD. The CDR3 has 15 residues. Trimming took 4 bases from V and 6 from J; bases not matched to a gene: 7. Here the CDR3 DNA reads TGTGCCACCAGTGAACGACAGGGGAAAGGTCAGCCCCAGCATTTT. Its translation is CATSERQGKGQPQHF.